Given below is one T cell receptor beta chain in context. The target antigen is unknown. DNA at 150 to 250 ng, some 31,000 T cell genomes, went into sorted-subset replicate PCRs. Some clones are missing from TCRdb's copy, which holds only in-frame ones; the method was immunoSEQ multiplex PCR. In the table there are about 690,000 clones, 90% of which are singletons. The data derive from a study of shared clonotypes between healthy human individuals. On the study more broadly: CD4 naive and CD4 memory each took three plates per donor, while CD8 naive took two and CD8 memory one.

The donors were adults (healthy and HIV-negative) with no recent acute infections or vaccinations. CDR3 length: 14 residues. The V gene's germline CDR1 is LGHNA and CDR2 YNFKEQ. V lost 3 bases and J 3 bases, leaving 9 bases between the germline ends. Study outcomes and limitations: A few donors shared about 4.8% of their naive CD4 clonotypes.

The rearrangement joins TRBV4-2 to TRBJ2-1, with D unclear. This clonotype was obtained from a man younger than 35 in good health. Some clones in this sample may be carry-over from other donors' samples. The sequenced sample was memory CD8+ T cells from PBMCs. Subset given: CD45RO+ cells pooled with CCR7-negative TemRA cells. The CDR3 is CASSQSSVYNEQFF. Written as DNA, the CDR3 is TGTGCCAGCAGCCAGTCCTCGGTCTACAATGAGCAGTTCTTC.